This T cell receptor beta chain appears in the sequencing data of a study of blood T cell repertoires in COVID-19. Overall study: Samples taken during acute and convalescent COVID-19 were collected in the United States, Italy and Spain.

Only in-frame clones appear in the TCRdb table, and some are missing; sequencing was by immunoSEQ multiplex PCR. Seen here are more than 85,000 clones, approximately 87% observed once, and the top ten hold 15% to 20%. The CDR3 is 16 amino acids. The J segment lost 5 bases and the V segment lost 8 bases, leaving 12 bases of the junction unmatched. Germline CDR1 reads KGHSH; CDR2 reads LQKENI. The sample consisted of peripheral blood. This TCR came from a human donor in a cohort sampled during active COVID-19. The rearrangement links TRBV18 to TRBJ2-2, with TRBD2 identical over 9 bases. The CDR3 is CASPPGGGARTGELFF. DNA of the CDR3: TGTGCCAGCCCCCCCGGCGGGGGGGCCCGGACCGGGGAGCTGTTTTTT.